Each of the 25 T cell receptor beta chains below was sequenced from the same sample in a study of CD8 T cells in Susac syndrome. After extraction with the RNeasy kit, roughly 0.5 to 1 ug of the RNA was reverse transcribed using random hexamers. TCRdb called the immunoSEQ multiplex PCR reads again in MiXCR, with one record for every CDR3 protein. The sample includes over 300,000 distinct CDR3 sequences, around 92% of them seen just once. Specimen: CD4+ T cells from PBMCs. Every receptor here comes from a human donor with multiple sclerosis.

The chain links TRBV7-2 to TRBJ2-3; D unresolved. V gave up 3 bases and J gave up 0 bases, with 10 bases separating them. The length of the CDR3 is 15 residues. The germline V gene has CDR1 SGHTA and CDR2 FQGNSA. The CDR3 here is CASSFQSTSTDTQYF. CDR3 nucleotides: TGTGCCAGCAGCTTCCAGAGTACTAGCACAGATACGCAGTATTTT.

The CDR3 coding sequence is TGTGCCAGCAGCTTAAGGGGGACCTTGAACACTGAAGCTTTCTTT. Translated, it gives CASSLRGTLNTEAFF. The chain has TRBV7-9 and TRBJ1-1; TRBD1 might be the D (6 bases). Germline loops: CDR1 SEHNR, CDR2 FQNEAQ (reference sequence). The CDR3 is 15 residues long. V gave up 2 bases and J gave up 0 bases, with 10 bases separating them.

The chain joins TRBV10-1 to TRBJ2-2; 7 nucleotides line up with TRBD1. V lost 5 bases and J lost 0; bases outside the gene matches: 6. CDR1 is WNHNN, CDR2 SYGVQD, per germline (reference sequence). The CDR3 spans 16 residues. Written as DNA, the CDR3 is TGCGCCAGCAGTACCCACAGGGGCACGAACACCGGGGAGCTGTTTTTT. It codes for CASSTHRGTNTGELFF.

J is TRBJ2-1 and V is TRBV7-9; 11 positions agree with TRBD2. The V gene end was trimmed by 1 base and the J gene end by 4 bases; junction bases not matched to a gene: 3. The CDR3 runs to 16 residues. CDR1 is SEHNR, CDR2 FQNEAQ, per germline (reference sequence). CDR3 sequence: CASSLEGLAAYNEQFF. CDR3 in DNA: TGTGCCAGCAGCTTAGAGGGACTAGCGGCGTACAATGAGCAGTTCTTC.

The chain joins TRBV6-2 or TRBV6-3 to TRBJ1-2; 7 bases map to TRBD1. The germline gives CDR1 MNHEY, CDR2 SVGEGT. This CDR3 region has 12 residues. V lost 8 bases and J lost 7; bases outside the gene matches: 7. The CDR3 sequence is CASGTGTAGYTF. The CDR3 bases are TGTGCCAGCGGGACCGGGACAGCTGGCTACACCTTC.

The J gene is TRBJ2-6, the V gene TRBV24-1; 10 bases map to TRBD1. The ends lost 6 bases at V and 1 base at J; junction bases unmatched: 2. This CDR3 is 16 amino acids long. Germline-derived CDR1 and CDR2 are KGHDR and SFDVKD. This CDR3 is CATSPGQGSGANVLTF. The CDR3 coding sequence is TGTGCCACCAGTCCGGGACAGGGGTCTGGGGCCAACGTCCTGACTTTC.

The chain has TRBV12-3 or TRBV12-4 and TRBJ1-3; no clear D gene. The CDR3 is 15 residues long. Trimming removed 2 bases from V and 0 bases from J, with 8 bases in between. The CDR3 is CASSLLTASGNTIYF. The CDR3 bases are TGTGCCAGCAGTTTACTTACAGCCTCTGGAAACACCATATATTTT.

In this sample, this clonotype turned up once. The chain's CDR3 is CASSPEEGGKLFF. In DNA, the CDR3 is TGCGCCAGCAGCCCCGAGGAGGGCGGAAAACTGTTTTTT. The chain has TRBV4-1 and TRBJ1-4; unclear D gene. Germline loops: CDR1 MGHRA, CDR2 YSYEKL. The CDR3 contains 13 residues. V lost 4 bases and J lost 10, with 13 bases in between.

Only a few counts were recorded for this clonotype. This rearrangement joins TRBV5-4 to TRBJ2-1, with TRBD2 matching 12 bases. The CDR3 spans 15 residues. The germline V gene has CDR1 SGHNT and CDR2 YYREEE (reference sequence). V was clipped by 1 base and J by 6 bases; unmatched bases: 2. The CDR3 DNA reads as TGTGCCAGCAGCTTGACTAGCGGGGGGTCCAATGAGCAGTTCTTC. Its translation: CASSLTSGGSNEQFF. Supplemented by reference TRBV5-4 and TRBJ2-1, the full variable domain reads ETGVTQSPTHLIKTRGQQVTLRCSSQSGHNTVSWYQQALGQGPQFIFQYYREEENGRGNFPPRFSGLQFPNYSSELNVNALELDDSALYLCASSLTSGGSNEQFFGPGTRLTVL.

This rearrangement joins TRBV7-2 to TRBJ2-1, with TRBD2 matching over 13 bases. The CDR3 extends over 15 amino acids. Germline V gene data show CDR1 as SGHTA and CDR2 as FQGNSA. The ends lost 3 bases at V and 7 bases at J; junction bases unmatched: 3. The CDR3 sequence is CASSLGLAGHNEQFF. CDR3 bases: TGTGCCAGCAGCTTGGGACTAGCGGGACATAATGAGCAGTTCTTC.

The rearrangement uses TRBV20-1 and TRBJ2-5; 8 bases fit TRBD2. The CDR3 spans 20 residues. In germline, CDR1 is DFQATT, CDR2 SNEGSKA (reference sequence). V lost 4 bases to trimming and J lost 0 bases; unmatched junction nucleotides: 22. CDR3 amino acids: CSAIPTLWRGAAIHQETQYF. The CDR3 DNA reads as TGCAGTGCTATACCGACACTTTGGCGGGGGGCCGCCATCCACCAAGAGACCCAGTACTTC.

V is TRBV7-2 and J is TRBJ2-3; the D gene is possibly TRBD2 (6 bases). The V end lost 5 bases, the J end lost 0 bases, and 21 bases lay between the germline ends. The CDR3 is 18 amino acids. Germline values: CDR1 SGHTA, CDR2 FQGNSA. CDR3 protein: CASSRLGGLRSSTDTQYF. The CDR3, as DNA: TGTGCCAGCAGCCGTCTTGGGGGGTTGAGATCTAGCACAGATACGCAGTATTTT.

V is TRBV3-1 and J is TRBJ2-2, with 9 bases aligning to TRBD1. After removal of 8 bases from V and 3 bases from J, the junction contained 7 bases not matched to a gene. Germline V gives CDR1 LGHDT, CDR2 YNNKEL (reference sequence). CDR3 length: 15 amino acids. CDR3 in amino acids: CASGNRGLDTGELFF. CDR3 in DNA: TGTGCCAGCGGGAACAGGGGGCTAGACACCGGGGAGCTGTTTTTT.

This chain uses TRBV5-6 with TRBJ1-2; D may be TRBD1 (5 bases). Germline V gene lookup returns CDR1 SGHDT and CDR2 YYEEEE. The CDR3 runs 15 residues. Trimming stripped 1 base from V and 4 bases from J, with 14 bases between. CDR3 in amino acids: CASSLSGTPPYGYTF. In DNA, the CDR3 is TGTGCCAGCAGCTTGTCTGGGACCCCCCCCTATGGCTACACCTTC.

The V and J genes are TRBV7-9 and TRBJ1-1; D is ambiguous. The CDR3 runs 16 residues. CDR1 is SEHNR and CDR2 is FQNEAQ in the germline V gene (reference sequence). The V and J ends lost 0 bases and 3 bases respectively, with 14 bases between them. The CDR3 loop reads CASSLASLTLYTEAFF. Written as DNA, the CDR3 is TGTGCCAGCAGCTTAGCGTCTCTTACGTTGTACACTGAAGCTTTCTTT.

This chain uses TRBV12-3 or TRBV12-4 with TRBJ2-3, with 12 bases lining up with TRBD2. V lost 5 bases and J lost 5; bases outside the gene matches: 2. This CDR3 spans 14 amino acids. The CDR3 protein is CASSGLAGIDTQYF. CDR3 sequence (DNA): TGTGCCAGCAGTGGACTAGCGGGGATAGATACGCAGTATTTT.

The V and J genes are TRBV29-1 and TRBJ1-4, with D possibly matching TRBD1 (6 bases). The CDR3 totals 11 residues. Trimming took 7 bases from V and 8 from J, leaving 11 bases between them. CDR1 and CDR2 (germline): SQVTM, ANQGSEA. The CDR3 region has the DNA TGCAGCGCGTCAGGACAGGAAAAACTGTTTTTT. The encoded protein is CSASGQEKLFF.

V usage is TRBV9 and J usage is TRBJ2-1; TRBD2 agrees at 12 bases. J lost 9 bases, V lost 0 bases, and 7 bases had no gene match. CDR3 length: 16 amino acids. Germline values: CDR1 SGDLS, CDR2 YYNGEE. The CDR3 coding sequence is TGTGCCAGCAGCGTAGTTTCTAGCGGGGGGGCCAGTGAGCAGTTCTTC. Translating it yields CASSVVSSGGASEQFF.

The chain links TRBV5-6 to TRBJ2-3, with 7 bases aligning to TRBD2. The germline gives CDR1 SGHDT, CDR2 YYEEEE. The V gene end was trimmed by 3 bases and the J gene end by 0 bases; junction bases not matched to a gene: 7. CDR3 length: 16 residues. CDR3: CASSYWEGLSTDTQYF. In DNA form, the CDR3 reads TGTGCCAGCAGCTACTGGGAGGGACTGAGCACAGATACGCAGTATTTT.

The V and J genes are TRBV3-1 and TRBJ2-1; 11 bases are shared with TRBD2. Germline loops: CDR1 LGHDT, CDR2 YNNKEL (reference sequence). V was pared by 1 base and J by 8 bases, with 10 bases of the junction left unmatched. The CDR3 extends over 17 amino acids. The CDR3 is CASSQGISGGAVDEQFF. The DNA of the CDR3 is TGTGCCAGCAGCCAAGGAATTAGCGGGGGGGCAGTCGATGAGCAGTTCTTC.

This rearrangement joins TRBV29-1 to TRBJ2-7; TRBD1 matches 9 bases. The ends lost 4 bases at V and 6 bases at J; junction bases unmatched: 7. Germline V lookup: CDR1 SQVTM, CDR2 ANQGSEA. This CDR3 spans 13 amino acids. In DNA, the CDR3 is TGCAGCGTTGCCTGGGACAGGGCCGCCGAGCAGTACTTC. Its translation is CSVAWDRAAEQYF.

The chain couples TRBV19 to TRBJ1-1; 12 bases line up with TRBD1. There are 15 residues in the CDR3. The junction had 3 bases not matched to a gene; V was cut back by 2 bases and J by 5 bases. Germline V gene lookup returns CDR1 LNHDA and CDR2 SQIVND (reference sequence). The CDR3 reads CASSIWDRGPTEAFF. CDR3 bases: TGTGCCAGTAGTATATGGGACAGGGGGCCAACTGAAGCTTTCTTT. The complete variable domain, with remaining parts taken from reference TRBV19 and TRBJ1-1, reads DGGITQSPKYLFRKEGQNVTLSCEQNLNHDAMYWYRQDPGQGLRLIYYSQIVNDFQKGDIAEGYSVSREKKESFPLTVTSAQKNPTAFYLCASSIWDRGPTEAFFGQGTRLTVV.

The rearrangement uses TRBV5-6 and TRBJ1-2; unclear D gene. V was pared by 2 bases and J by 8 bases, with 13 bases between. Germline CDR1 and CDR2: SGHDT and YYEEEE. This CDR3 contains 13 residues. This CDR3 is CASSFLESSGYTF. In DNA form, the CDR3 reads TGTGCCAGCAGCTTTTTGGAGAGTTCAGGCTACACCTTC.

The rearrangement joins TRBV6-5 to TRBJ2-5; 7 bases fit TRBD1. Germline CDR1 is MNHEY and CDR2 is SVGAGI. The CDR3 extends over 14 amino acids. Trimming cost V 6 bases and J 4 bases; bases outside gene matches: 8. DNA for the CDR3: TGTGCCAGCAGCCGATCGACAGGGCGAGAGACCCAGTACTTC. It encodes CASSRSTGRETQYF.

Here the CDR3 reads CASSLGTGAPEAFF. CDR3 in DNA: TGCGCCAGCAGCTTGGGGACAGGGGCCCCTGAAGCTTTCTTT. This sequence joins TRBV5-1 and TRBJ1-1; the match to TRBD1 covers 9 bases. Germline V gene lookup returns CDR1 SGHRS and CDR2 YFSETQ. CDR3 length: 14 amino acids. V lost 0 bases, J lost 6 bases, and 3 bases stayed unmatched.